This T cell receptor (beta chain) was retrieved from a study of blood T cell repertoires in COVID-19. About the study: The study drew acute and convalescent COVID-19 samples from the United States, Italy and Spain. The cDNA or gDNA used as material had been derived from T cells, B-cell-depleted T cells, or PBMCs.

Clones were sequenced by immunoSEQ multiplex PCR, and TCRdb holds only the in-frame ones, with some missing. The sample carries roughly 120,000 clones, around four fifths recorded once. The origin of this receptor is a man in his sixties or seventies with active or convalescent COVID-19. Sequencing was performed on peripheral blood.

The CDR3 DNA reads as TGTGCCAGCTCATTTCCGGGACTAGCGGGCAATGAGCAGTTCTTC. It translates to CASSFPGLAGNEQFF. The rearrangement uses TRBV18 and TRBJ2-1, with 12 nucleotides matching TRBD2. Germline loops: CDR1 KGHSH, CDR2 LQKENI. With 5 bases clipped from V and 6 bases from J, the junction kept 5 bases outside the gene matches. The CDR3 consists of 15 residues.